These 28 T cell receptor beta chains were all obtained from the same sample, sequenced in a study of human T cells and chemical hapten exposure (dated by TCRdb to 2020 to 2022). Library preparation employed RACE. Sequencing took place on a NextSeq 500. The raw public reads went through TCRdb reprocessing: fastp at Q25, MiXCR clone calling, in-frame beta chains kept. Every CDR3 protein is listed once, alongside the most common genes and DNA of its rows. The sample table lists fewer than 85,000 distinct CDR3 sequences, 7% to 9.5% of them with a count of one. About 1.7% of the sample comes from the top ten. Interpreted using the paper, the time point label stands for: healthy volunteer bleed at 6 weeks. Unfractionated whole blood was collected in Tempus Blood RNA tubes, and total RNA was extracted from that blood. Sequencing was performed on whole blood. These receptors all stem from a female donor in good health. Some clones in this sample may be carry-over from other donors' samples.

At least ten counts were recorded for this clonotype. The chain is built from TRBV6-5 and TRBJ1-1; no firm D call. Trimming pared 6 bases from V and 4 bases from J, leaving 21 bases between. This CDR3 spans 16 amino acids. Germline loops: CDR1 MNHEY, CDR2 SVGAGI. The CDR3 region has the DNA TGTGCCAGCAGCCGCCGGCCACAAGGAGCGGGCACTGAAGCTTTCTTT. This sequence encodes CASSRRPQGAGTEAFF.

This clonotype occurred once. The chain uses TRBV27 and TRBJ2-1, with 8 bases lining up with TRBD2. Germline CDR1 MNHEY, CDR2 SMNVEV (reference sequence). The CDR3 spans 14 residues. J was trimmed by 8 bases and V by 2 bases; bases with no gene match: 5. CDR3 loop: CASSLRGGLDEQFF. The CDR3 coding sequence is TGTGCCAGCAGTTTACGGGGGGGGCTTGATGAGCAGTTCTTC.

This clonotype was observed many times. This sequence joins TRBV6-6 and TRBJ1-1; D possibly corresponds to TRBD1 (6 bases). Germline V gives CDR1 MNHNY, CDR2 SVGAGI (reference sequence). This CDR3 comprises 15 residues. Trimming took 2 bases from V and 0 from J, leaving 10 bases between them. CDR3 amino acids: CASSYDGQLNTEAFF. The CDR3 bases are TGTGCCAGCAGTTACGATGGACAGTTGAACACTGAAGCTTTCTTT.

The chain employs TRBV27 and TRBJ1-2; D is unclear. This CDR3 spans 13 amino acids. In germline, CDR1 is MNHEY, CDR2 SMNVEV (reference sequence). Trimming took 6 bases from V and 4 from J, leaving 12 bases between them. CDR3 loop: CASRPLDGYGYTF. In DNA form, the CDR3 reads TGTGCCAGCAGACCTCTGGACGGCTATGGCTACACCTTC.

In this sample, this clonotype turned up many times. The J gene is TRBJ2-3, the V gene TRBV12-3 or TRBV12-4; no definite D call. V lost 2 bases, J lost 0 bases, and 9 bases lay in between. The CDR3 length is 15 residues. The CDR3 protein is CASSLTASSTDTQYF. DNA for the CDR3: TGTGCCAGCAGTTTAACGGCTTCTAGCACAGATACGCAGTATTTT.

This clonotype has just one count. A much larger clone differs by one base, so this may be a read error. The chain's CDR3 is CASSFPHSHLHF. CDR3 coding DNA: TGTGCCAGCAGCTTCCCCCATTCACACCTCCACTTT. The J gene is TRBJ1-6, the V gene TRBV7-9; no firm D call. Looked up from germline, CDR1 is SEHNR and CDR2 is FQNEAQ (reference sequence). CDR3 length: 12 amino acids. The full variable domain, with the rest looked up from reference TRBV7-9 and TRBJ1-6, is DTGVSQNPRHKITKRGQNVTFRCDPISEHNRLYWYRQTLGQGPEFLTYFQNEAQLEKSRLLSDRFSAERPKGSFSTLEIQRTEQGDSAMYLCASSFPHSHLHFGNGTRLTVT.

This clonotype has a count of ten or more. Written as DNA, the CDR3 is TGTGCCACCAGCAGCCACGTCGGACTAGGGAACTCCTACGAGCAGTACTTC. This sequence encodes CATSSHVGLGNSYEQYF. The chain is built from TRBV15 and TRBJ2-7, with 7 positions matching TRBD2. This CDR3 contains 17 residues. V was pared by 3 bases and J by 0 bases, with 11 bases of the junction left unmatched. Germline V gene data show CDR1 as LNHNV and CDR2 as YYDKDF (reference sequence).

This clonotype was counted ten times or more. The rearrangement uses TRBV6-1 and TRBJ2-4; D ambiguous. Trimming pared 8 bases from V and 2 bases from J, leaving 10 bases between. The CDR3 sequence is 13 residues long. Germline V gene sequence: CDR1 MNHNS, CDR2 SASEGT. The CDR3 DNA sequence: TGTGCCAGCTACAAGGGCACCAAAAACATTCAGTACTTC. As protein: CASYKGTKNIQYF.

This rearrangement joins TRBV27 to TRBJ1-5; D uncertain. V gave up 4 bases and J gave up 5 bases, with 6 bases separating them. This CDR3 spans 12 amino acids. Germline CDR1 MNHEY, CDR2 SMNVEV (reference sequence). CDR3 coding DNA: TGTGCCAGCAGTTCCCCTTATCAGCCCCAGCATTTT. Protein product: CASSSPYQPQHF.

This clonotype has a count of ten or more. The CDR3 nucleotides read TGTGCCAGCAGCCAAGGACCGAGCTCTGGAAACACCATATATTTT. It encodes CASSQGPSSGNTIYF. J is TRBJ1-3 and V is TRBV7-7; no reliable D call. CDR3 length: 15 amino acids. V shed 5 bases and J shed 0 bases, with 11 bases lying between them. Germline CDR1 is SSHAT and CDR2 is FNYEAQ (reference sequence).

The gene calls are TRBV4-2 and TRBJ1-4; 8 nucleotides match TRBD1. The ends lost 4 bases at V and 7 bases at J; junction bases unmatched: 14. CDR3 size: 17 residues. Germline-derived CDR1 and CDR2 are LGHNA and YNFKEQ. The DNA for the CDR3 is TGTGCCAGCAGCCGAGAGACAGGGGCTGAGAGTAGTGAAAAACTGTTTTTT. Its translation: CASSRETGAESSEKLFF.

The table lists this clonotype with a few counts. The chain combines TRBV5-1 with TRBJ1-1; unclear D gene. Germline lookup yields CDR1 SGHRS and CDR2 YFSETQ. The V and J ends lost 0 bases and 6 bases respectively, with 9 bases between them. CDR3 size: 13 residues. The CDR3 spells CASSLEAGPEAFF. The DNA of the CDR3 is TGCGCCAGCAGCTTGGAGGCCGGGCCTGAAGCTTTCTTT. Complete variable domain (other parts from reference TRBV5-1 and TRBJ1-1): KAGVTQTPRYLIKTRGQQVTLSCSPISGHRSVSWYQQTPGQGLQFLFEYFSETQRNKGNFPGRFSGRQFSNSRSEMNVSTLELGDSALYLCASSLEAGPEAFFGQGTRLTVV.

This clonotype was recorded at least ten times. The rearrangement joins TRBV7-9 to TRBJ2-3; 7 positions match TRBD1. Trimming took 6 bases from V and 2 from J; bases not matched to a gene: 2. CDR1 is SEHNR, CDR2 FQNEAQ, per germline (reference sequence). The CDR3 runs 13 residues. CDR3 sequence reads: CASREGATDTQYF. CDR3 coding DNA: TGTGCCAGCAGAGAGGGGGCCACAGATACGCAGTATTTT.

To note about this clonotype: A clone one base away is much larger, so this may be a read error. The chain has TRBV6-1 and TRBJ1-1; D gene unclear. V was trimmed by 2 bases and J by 6 bases, leaving 10 bases between them. The CDR3 runs 13 residues. Germline loops: CDR1 MNHNS, CDR2 SASEGT. Here the CDR3 reads CASSEQENPEAFF. As DNA, the CDR3 is TGTGCCAGCAGTGAACAGGAAAACCCTGAAGCTTTCTTT.

The CDR3 DNA reads TGTGCCAGCAGTGGACTAGCGGGGACCCAAGAGACCCAGTACTTC. Translated: CASSGLAGTQETQYF. The chain combines TRBV12-3 or TRBV12-4 with TRBJ2-5, with 12 bases identical to TRBD2. The CDR3 is made up of 15 amino acids. Trimming took 5 bases from V and 1 from J; bases not matched to a gene: 2.

The chain joins TRBV12-3 or TRBV12-4 to TRBJ1-5; D is unresolved. V lost 5 bases to trimming and J lost 7 bases, with 21 bases between them. This CDR3 comprises 16 residues. DNA of the CDR3: TGTGCCAGCAGTCAAACCTCCCCAAACCCCCACCAGCCCCAGCATTTT. This encodes CASSQTSPNPHQPQHF.

This clonotype occurred many times. The genes are TRBV6-5 and TRBJ2-3, with D possibly matching TRBD2 (6 bases). Germline CDR1 is MNHEY and CDR2 is SVGAGI. There are 16 residues in the CDR3. Deletions cut 0 bases from V and 1 base from J, with 11 bases between. The DNA of the CDR3 is TGTGCCAGCAGTTACTCGGGGGGAAGCCGCACAGATACGCAGTATTTT. Amino acid sequence: CASSYSGGSRTDTQYF.

V gene TRBV4-2 combines with J gene TRBJ2-7; weak D call: TRBD1 (6 bases). CDR3 size: 16 residues. Per germline, CDR1 LGHNA and CDR2 YNFKEQ. Trimming took 6 bases from V and 0 from J, leaving 18 bases between them. The CDR3 DNA follows: TGTGCCAGCAGTCCTGAGAGGGGGTCCTCCTCCTACGAGCAGTACTTC. As protein: CASSPERGSSSYEQYF.

This clonotype was counted between two and nine times. The V and J genes are TRBV5-1 and TRBJ2-5; 10 bases match TRBD2. CDR3 length: 19 amino acids. V was clipped by 4 bases and J by 9 bases; unmatched bases: 24. CDR1 and CDR2 (germline): SGHRS, YFSETQ. CDR3 sequence reads: CASSPHGVYWGTSVGPQYF. The CDR3 nucleotides are TGCGCCAGCAGCCCCCATGGGGTATATTGGGGGACTAGCGTCGGCCCCCAGTACTTC. The full variable domain, its missing parts supplied by reference TRBV5-1 and TRBJ2-5, is KAGVTQTPRYLIKTRGQQVTLSCSPISGHRSVSWYQQTPGQGLQFLFEYFSETQRNKGNFPGRFSGRQFSNSRSEMNVSTLELGDSALYLCASSPHGVYWGTSVGPQYFGPGTRLLVL.

The chain recombines TRBV7-2 with TRBJ1-5; no clear D gene. The CDR3 loop spans 12 amino acids. CDR1 is SGHTA, CDR2 FQGNSA, per germline. V was shortened by 5 bases and J by 7 bases, with 9 bases between the two germline ends. The CDR3 sequence is CASSPTWQPQHF. The CDR3 DNA reads TGTGCCAGCAGCCCCACGTGGCAGCCCCAGCATTTT.

This clonotype was seen at least ten times. This rearrangement joins TRBV3-1 to TRBJ2-2, with D maybe TRBD1 (5 bases). Germline V gene data show CDR1 as LGHDT and CDR2 as YNNKEL (reference sequence). V lost 0 bases and J lost 4, with 12 bases in between. The CDR3 runs 16 residues. The CDR3 coding sequence is TGTGCCAGCAGCCAAGAGGTGGGGCTGGTCACCGGGGAGCTGTTTTTT. This sequence encodes CASSQEVGLVTGELFF.

The chain joins TRBV20-1 to TRBJ2-7; 8 bases agree with TRBD1. Germline V lookup: CDR1 DFQATT, CDR2 SNEGSKA (reference sequence). Losses at the gene ends were 1 base for V and 7 bases for J; bases not matched to a gene: 24. The CDR3 length is 19 residues. The CDR3 coding sequence is TGCAGTGCTAGAGGAATGCAGCGTTCACGGGACAGGCATCGTAGGGAGCAGTACTTC. Protein sequence: CSARGMQRSRDRHRREQYF.

The sample holds many counts of this clonotype. The chain links TRBV5-1 to TRBJ2-7; D remains unclear. The length of the CDR3 is 11 residues. Germline-derived CDR1 and CDR2 are SGHRS and YFSETQ. The germline V and J ends were trimmed by 0 bases and 3 bases, with 1 base remaining between them. CDR3 sequence (DNA): TGCGCCAGCAGCTTGGACTACGAGCAGTACTTC. Protein product: CASSLDYEQYF.

V gene TRBV27 combines with J gene TRBJ2-7; D remains unclear. The CDR3 covers 14 residues. CDR1 and CDR2 (germline): MNHEY, SMNVEV (reference sequence). V dropped 5 bases and J dropped 2 bases, with 13 bases sitting between them. The CDR3 region has the DNA TGTGCCAGCAGTCCGCCCGAACAACCCTACGAGCAGTACTTC. Translating it yields CASSPPEQPYEQYF.

This clonotype occurred a few times. The J gene is TRBJ1-5, the V gene TRBV6-5; no reliable D call. V lost 6 bases, J lost 4 bases, and 10 bases lay in between. Germline V gene lookup returns CDR1 MNHEY and CDR2 SVGAGI. CDR3 length equals 13 residues. The CDR3, as DNA: TGTGCCAGCAGAGGAGGTTGGAATCAGCCCCAGCATTTT. It codes for CASRGGWNQPQHF.

This clonotype occurred a few times. CDR3 sequence (DNA): TGTGCCAGCAGTCTTAGTCTCTTTCAGCCCCAGCATTTT. Translated, it gives CASSLSLFQPQHF. The J gene is TRBJ1-5, the V gene TRBV27; D is unresolved. Germline CDR1 reads MNHEY; CDR2 reads SMNVEV (reference sequence). The CDR3 has 13 amino acids. V gave up 5 bases and J gave up 6 bases, with 11 bases separating them.

This clonotype has more than one count but fewer than ten. The rearrangement uses TRBV5-1 and TRBJ2-3; D not resolved. Trimming cost V 4 bases and J 4 bases, with 13 bases left between them. There are 14 residues in the CDR3. Per germline, CDR1 SGHRS and CDR2 YFSETQ. The CDR3 loop reads CASSPGSSPDTQYF. In DNA, the CDR3 is TGCGCCAGCAGCCCCGGGTCGTCCCCAGATACGCAGTATTTT. The entire variable domain, with the rest obtained from reference TRBV5-1 and TRBJ2-3, is as follows: KAGVTQTPRYLIKTRGQQVTLSCSPISGHRSVSWYQQTPGQGLQFLFEYFSETQRNKGNFPGRFSGRQFSNSRSEMNVSTLELGDSALYLCASSPGSSPDTQYFGPGTRLTVL.

This clonotype appeared many times. This sequence joins TRBV21-1 and TRBJ1-5. TRBV21-1 is a pseudogene segment. The CDR3 consists of 16 residues. The CDR3 DNA follows: TGTGCCAGCAGCAAACCGCGACGGGGAAGCAATCAGCCCCAGCATTTT. Translation gives CASSKPRRGSNQPQHF.